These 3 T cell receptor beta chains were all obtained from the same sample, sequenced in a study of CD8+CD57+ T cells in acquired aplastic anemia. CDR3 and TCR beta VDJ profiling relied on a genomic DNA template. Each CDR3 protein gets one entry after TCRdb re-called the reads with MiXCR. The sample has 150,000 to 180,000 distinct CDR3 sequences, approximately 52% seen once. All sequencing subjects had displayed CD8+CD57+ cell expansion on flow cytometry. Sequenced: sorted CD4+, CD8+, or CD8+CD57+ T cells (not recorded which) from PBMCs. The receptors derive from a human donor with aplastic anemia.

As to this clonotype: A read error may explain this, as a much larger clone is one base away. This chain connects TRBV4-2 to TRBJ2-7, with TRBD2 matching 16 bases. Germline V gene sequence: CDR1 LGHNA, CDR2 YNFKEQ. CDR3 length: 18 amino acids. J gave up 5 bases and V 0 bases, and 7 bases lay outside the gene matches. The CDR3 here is CASSQDQGLAGGKDEQYF. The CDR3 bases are TGTGCCAGCAGCCAAGATCAGGGACTAGCGGGGGGGAAGGACGAGCAGTACTTC.

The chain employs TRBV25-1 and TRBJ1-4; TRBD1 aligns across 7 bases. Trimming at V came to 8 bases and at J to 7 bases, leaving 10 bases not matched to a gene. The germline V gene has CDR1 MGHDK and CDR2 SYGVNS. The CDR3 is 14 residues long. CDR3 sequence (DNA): TGTGCCAGCGGCCCGACAGGGCGAAGTGAAAAACTGTTTTTT. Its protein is CASGPTGRSEKLFF.

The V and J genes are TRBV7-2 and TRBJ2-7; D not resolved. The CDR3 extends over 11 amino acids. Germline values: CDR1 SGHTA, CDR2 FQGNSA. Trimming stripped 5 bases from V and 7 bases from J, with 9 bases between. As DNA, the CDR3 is TGTGCCAGCAGCCTTACTCGGGAGCAGTACTTC. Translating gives CASSLTREQYF.